These 4 T cell receptor beta chains were sequenced from one sample in a study of T cell repertoires in cytomegalovirus infection (dated by TCRdb to between 2018 and 2021). The sequencer listed for this sample is Illumina HiSeq 1500. TCRdb cleaned the public reads at Q25 with fastp, built clones with MiXCR and kept in-frame beta chains. Every distinct CDR3 protein forms one entry, paired with its most common genes and DNA. The sample has a few hundred thousand distinct CDR3 sequences on record, approximately 9.5% of them singletons. The ten top clones hold 3.5% to 4.5% of the sample. Sequencing was carried out using PBMCs. The receptors here all came from a human donor in good health (CMV status not recorded). Some clones in this sample may be carry-over from other donors' samples.

There are many counts of this clonotype. The gene calls are TRBV14 and TRBJ2-1; 7 nucleotides agree with TRBD2. V dropped 6 bases and J dropped 0; count of bases not matched to a gene: 8. This CDR3 region has 16 residues. Germline V gene lookup returns CDR1 SGHDN and CDR2 FVKESK. The CDR3 sequence: CASSPSGLFSYNEQFF. CDR3 in DNA: TGTGCCAGCAGTCCTAGCGGACTCTTCTCCTACAATGAGCAGTTCTTC. The whole variable domain, remainder taken from reference TRBV14 and TRBJ2-1, is EAGVTQFPSHSVIEKGQTVTLRCDPISGHDNLYWYRRVMGKEIKFLLHFVKESKQDESGMPNNRFLAERTGGTYSTLKVQPAELEDSGVYFCASSPSGLFSYNEQFFGPGTRLTVL.

This clonotype was observed a few times. V gene TRBV12-3 or TRBV12-4 combines with J gene TRBJ1-3; 8 bases are shared with TRBD1. This CDR3 contains 14 residues. V trimming: 5 bases; J trimming: 2 bases; junction bases outside the gene matches: 2. In DNA form, the CDR3 reads TGTGCCAGCAGTACAGGGGGAGCTGGAAACACCATATATTTT. It encodes CASSTGGAGNTIYF.

There are a few counts of this clonotype. V is TRBV11-2 and J is TRBJ2-1, with D possibly TRBD1 on 5 matching bases. Trimming cost V 0 bases and J 8 bases, with 14 bases left between them. The CDR3 is made up of 15 amino acids. The V gene's germline CDR1 is SGHAT and CDR2 FQNNGV. CDR3 bases: TGTGCCAGCAGCTTAGATCGGACCAGGGCTCATGAGCAGTTCTTC. The encoded protein is CASSLDRTRAHEQFF.

This clonotype was picked up many times. V and J are TRBV10-3 and TRBJ1-2; D call uncertain. This CDR3 contains 14 residues. Germline CDR1 is ENHRY and CDR2 is SYGVKD. Trimming removed 4 bases from V and 0 bases from J, with 9 bases in between. The CDR3 sequence is CAISAAGSNYGYTF. The CDR3 DNA sequence: TGTGCCATCAGTGCGGCCGGGTCTAACTATGGCTACACCTTC.